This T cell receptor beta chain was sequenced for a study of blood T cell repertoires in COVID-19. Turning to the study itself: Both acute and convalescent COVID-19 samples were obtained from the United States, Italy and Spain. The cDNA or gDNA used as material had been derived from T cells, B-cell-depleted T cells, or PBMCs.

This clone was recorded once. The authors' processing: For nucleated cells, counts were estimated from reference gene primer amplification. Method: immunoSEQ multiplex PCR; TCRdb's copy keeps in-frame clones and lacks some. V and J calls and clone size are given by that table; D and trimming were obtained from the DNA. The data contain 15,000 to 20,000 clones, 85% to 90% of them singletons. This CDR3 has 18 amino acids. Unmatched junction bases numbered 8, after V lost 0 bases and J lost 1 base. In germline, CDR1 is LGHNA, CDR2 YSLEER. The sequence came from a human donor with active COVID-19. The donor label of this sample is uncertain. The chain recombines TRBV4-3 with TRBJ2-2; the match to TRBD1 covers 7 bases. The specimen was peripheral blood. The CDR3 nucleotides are TGCGCCAGCAGCCAAGAGCTTATTAGGACAGGGAACACCGGGGAGCTGTTTTTT. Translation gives CASSQELIRTGNTGELFF.